These 27 T cell receptor beta chains were all obtained from the same sample, sequenced in a study of blood T cell repertoires in COVID-19. The assay was immunoSEQ multiplex PCR, and TCRdb's table has in-frame clones only and misses some. The sample has 210,000 or so clones, 84% seen once. Sequencing was performed on PBMCs or T cells enriched from blood (not recorded which). The receptors shown here come from a man aged 55 to 70 who had recovered from COVID-19.

This rearrangement joins TRBV2 to TRBJ2-7, with 10 nucleotides matching TRBD2. Germline CDR1 is SNHLY and CDR2 is FYNNEI. J was trimmed by 6 bases and V by 5 bases; bases with no gene match: 4. This CDR3 comprises 13 residues. The CDR3 nucleotides are TGTGCCAGCAGTAGGGGACTAGCGACCGAGCAGTACTTC. Encoded protein: CASSRGLATEQYF. The full variable domain, with the rest looked up from reference TRBV2 and TRBJ2-7, is EPEVTQTPSHQVTQMGQEVILRCVPISNHLYFYWYRQILGQKVEFLVSFYNNEISEKSEIFDDQFSVERPDGSNFTLKIRSTKLEDSAMYFCASSRGLATEQYFGPGTRLTVT.

The chain links TRBV30 to TRBJ1-5; unclear D gene. Germline CDR1 reads GTSNPN; CDR2 reads SVGIG (reference sequence). The CDR3 has 13 amino acids. Trimming left V 2 bases short and J 5 bases short, with 10 bases between. CDR3 amino acids: CAWSYGADQPQHF. The DNA of the CDR3 is TGTGCCTGGAGTTATGGTGCGGATCAGCCCCAGCATTTT.

The V and J genes are TRBV13 and TRBJ2-1; D might be TRBD2 (5 bases). Germline CDR1 PRHDT, CDR2 FYEKMQ (reference sequence). With 5 bases removed from V and 7 bases from J, the gap between germline ends came to 21 bases. The CDR3 contains 16 residues. Written as DNA, the CDR3 is TGTGCCAGCAGCCCCTTGGTACCGTCAGGCGGGAATGAGCAGTTCTTC. It is translated as CASSPLVPSGGNEQFF.

The genes are TRBV5-4 and TRBJ2-3; D is ambiguous. The germline V and J ends were trimmed by 0 bases and 6 bases, with 8 bases remaining between them. The CDR3 runs 13 residues. Germline assignment: CDR1 SGHNT and CDR2 YYREEE (reference sequence). The CDR3 sequence is CASSLDSSDTQYF. In DNA, the CDR3 is TGTGCCAGCAGCTTGGACAGTTCGGATACGCAGTATTTT.

This clone was picked up a small number of times. V gene TRBV5-1 combines with J gene TRBJ1-1; D gene uncertain. Germline CDR1 is SGHRS and CDR2 is YFSETQ. V lost 0 bases and J 1 base, leaving 10 bases between the germline ends. This CDR3 is built from 15 residues. The CDR3 bases are TGCGCCAGCAGCTTGGATGAGGGTCGGAACACTGAAGCTTTCTTT. This translates into CASSLDEGRNTEAFF.

This clone was counted a few times. The chain combines TRBV11-2 with TRBJ2-5; maybe TRBD1 (6 bases). The CDR3 has 15 residues. The germline V and J ends were trimmed by 0 bases and 5 bases, with 13 bases remaining between them. Germline lookup yields CDR1 SGHAT and CDR2 FQNNGV. The CDR3 DNA sequence: TGTGCCAGCAGCTTAGAGCCAGGGGTGTACGAGACCCAGTACTTC. Amino acids: CASSLEPGVYETQYF.

This chain joins TRBV12-3 or TRBV12-4 and TRBJ1-1; D gene unclear. The CDR3 has 12 residues. The V end was cut by 5 bases, the J end by 0 bases, with 4 bases between. The CDR3 reads CASSRVNTEAFF. DNA for the CDR3: TGTGCCAGCAGTCGGGTGAACACTGAAGCTTTCTTT.

The chain links TRBV25-1 to TRBJ2-5, with a possible D match to TRBD2 (6 bases). CDR3 length equals 14 residues. Trimming cost V 2 bases and J 4 bases, with 11 bases left between them. Germline V lookup: CDR1 MGHDK, CDR2 SYGVNS. The CDR3 loop reads CASSEMGGLETQYF. CDR3 DNA: TGTGCCAGCAGTGAAATGGGGGGACTAGAGACCCAGTACTTC. The full variable domain, in which reference TRBV25-1 and TRBJ2-5 provide the parts outside the CDR3, is EADIYQTPRYLVIGTGKKITLECSQTMGHDKMYWYQQDPGMELHLIHYSYGVNSTEKGDLSSESTVSRIRTEHFPLTLESARPSHTSQYLCASSEMGGLETQYFGPGTRLLVL.

The rearrangement uses TRBV7-2 and TRBJ1-1, with D possibly matching TRBD1 (5 bases). The CDR3 extends over 14 amino acids. The V gene lost 5 bases and the J gene lost 1 base, with 11 bases spanning the gap. CDR1 and CDR2 (germline): SGHTA, FQGNSA. The CDR3 is CASSPGGANTEAFF. In nucleotides, the CDR3 is TGTGCCAGCAGCCCCGGGGGTGCGAACACTGAAGCTTTCTTT.

The chain couples TRBV9 to TRBJ2-1; D is perhaps TRBD2 (5 bases). The V gene lost 0 bases and the J gene lost 9 bases, with 7 bases spanning the gap. This CDR3 spans 12 amino acids. From germline, CDR1 is SGDLS and CDR2 YYNGEE. CDR3 DNA sequence: TGTGCCAGCAGCGTAGACGGGATTGAGCAGTTCTTC. It translates to CASSVDGIEQFF.

This chain uses TRBV13 with TRBJ2-5, with D maybe TRBD1 (5 bases). The CDR3 loop spans 14 amino acids. The germline V gene encodes CDR1 PRHDT and CDR2 FYEKMQ (reference sequence). Trimming removed 3 bases from V and 1 base from J, with 9 bases in between. The CDR3: CASSFIQGQETQYF. The CDR3, as DNA: TGTGCCAGCAGCTTTATCCAGGGCCAAGAGACCCAGTACTTC. Filled out from reference TRBV13 and TRBJ2-5, the complete variable domain reads AAGVIQSPRHLIKEKRETATLKCYPIPRHDTVYWYQQGPGQDPQFLISFYEKMQSDKGSIPDRFSAQQFSDYHSELNMSSLELGDSALYFCASSFIQGQETQYFGPGTRLLVL.

Comments on this clone: The same CDR3 arises from other DNA sequences in this sample as well. The chain combines TRBV11-3 with TRBJ2-2, with D possibly TRBD1 on 6 matching bases. V was shortened by 1 base and J by 0 bases, with 6 bases between the two germline ends. Germline-derived CDR1 and CDR2 are SGHNT and YENEEA. This CDR3 is built from 15 residues. Here the CDR3 reads CASSLGQANTGELFF. The CDR3 coding sequence is TGTGCCAGCAGCTTAGGACAGGCGAACACCGGGGAGCTGTTTTTT.

This clone has just a few counts. The chain has TRBV7-2 and TRBJ2-3; the match to TRBD1 covers 8 bases. Looked up from germline, CDR1 is SGHTA and CDR2 is FQGNSA. With 5 bases clipped from V and 0 bases from J, the junction kept 7 bases outside the gene matches. This CDR3 has 16 amino acids. Written as DNA, the CDR3 is TGTGCCAGCAGCAAAAGGACAGGGCCGAGCACAGATACGCAGTATTTT. Translation: CASSKRTGPSTDTQYF.

V gene TRBV7-6 combines with J gene TRBJ1-1, with 7 bases lining up with TRBD1. Germline CDR1 and CDR2: SGHVS and FNYEAQ. The CDR3 has 16 residues. Losses at the gene ends were 6 bases for V and 1 base for J; bases not matched to a gene: 11. CDR3 bases: TGTGCCAGCAGTCATAGCCGTAGACAGGGGAACACTGAAGCTTTCTTT. Amino acid sequence: CASSHSRRQGNTEAFF.

The chain couples TRBV12-5 to TRBJ2-4; 7 nucleotides match TRBD1. V lost 5 bases to trimming and J lost 6 bases; unmatched junction nucleotides: 7. In germline, CDR1 is LGHNT, CDR2 FRNRAP. CDR3 size: 14 residues. The CDR3 protein is CASGLTGSRNIQYF. The CDR3 DNA reads TGTGCTAGTGGTCTGACAGGGTCTAGAAACATTCAGTACTTC.

V gene TRBV27 combines with J gene TRBJ2-1, with 9 bases identical to TRBD2. Germline trimming cut 7 bases from V and 3 bases from J; bases unmatched to any gene: 7. From germline, CDR1 is MNHEY and CDR2 SMNVEV (reference sequence). This CDR3 contains 15 residues. The CDR3 region is CASTNQLAGYNEQFF. Written as DNA, the CDR3 is TGTGCCAGCACCAACCAACTAGCGGGCTACAATGAGCAGTTCTTC.

The chain employs TRBV3-1 (or the pseudogene TRBV3-2) and TRBJ2-7; D is unclear. V was cut by 1 base and J by 1 base, with 8 bases left in between. Germline V lookup: CDR1 LGHDT, CDR2 YNNKEL (reference sequence). This CDR3 region has 14 residues. The CDR3: CASSQVLGSYEQYF. CDR3 DNA: TGTGCCAGCAGCCAAGTTCTCGGGTCCTACGAGCAGTACTTC.

This clone was seen a single time. The V gene is TRBV19, the J gene TRBJ1-3; TRBD1 aligns across 7 bases. Per germline, CDR1 LNHDA and CDR2 SQIVND (reference sequence). The CDR3 covers 15 residues. The J segment lost 4 bases and the V segment lost 4 bases, leaving 7 bases of the junction unmatched. CDR3 loop: CASSRSTDRGNTIYF. CDR3 coding DNA: TGTGCCAGTAGTAGATCGACGGACAGGGGAAACACCATATATTTT.

Details on this clone: Within the sample, other DNA sequences also encode this same CDR3. V and J are TRBV18 and TRBJ1-2; TRBD1 matches 8 bases. V lost 6 bases to trimming and J lost 1 base; unmatched junction nucleotides: 4. The CDR3 runs to 14 residues. Germline values: CDR1 KGHSH, CDR2 LQKENI. The CDR3 DNA sequence: TGTGCCAGCTCCCCGGGACAGGATAACTATGGCTACACCTTC. Protein sequence: CASSPGQDNYGYTF.

This rearrangement joins TRBV7-9 to TRBJ1-6; D is uncertain. Trimming pared 6 bases from V and 6 bases from J, leaving 9 bases between. CDR1 is SEHNR and CDR2 is FQNEAQ in the germline V gene (reference sequence). This CDR3 spans 13 amino acids. The CDR3 loop is CASRLEPNSPLHF. CDR3 DNA sequence: TGTGCCAGCAGACTTGAACCTAATTCACCCCTCCACTTT.

The chain employs TRBV5-1 and TRBJ1-1; D is possibly TRBD1 (6 bases). Germline-derived CDR1 and CDR2 are SGHRS and YFSETQ. Trimming took 3 bases from V and 1 from J, leaving 16 bases between them. This CDR3 spans 16 amino acids. As DNA, the CDR3 is TGCGCCAGCAGCTGGAGTGCCGGGACATCGAACACTGAAGCTTTCTTT. Protein: CASSWSAGTSNTEAFF.

J is TRBJ1-2 and V is TRBV11-2; 7 bases are a match to TRBD1. The CDR3 contains 15 residues. With 5 bases clipped from V and 4 bases from J, the junction kept 10 bases outside the gene matches. The germline CDR1 and CDR2 sequences are SGHAT and FQNNGV. CDR3 DNA: TGTGCCAGCAGCCAAGTGAGGGGGCCTGGCTATGGCTACACCTTC. This translates into CASSQVRGPGYGYTF.

The rearrangement uses TRBV19 and TRBJ2-7, with 9 bases that match TRBD2. Germline V lookup: CDR1 LNHDA, CDR2 SQIVND (reference sequence). The CDR3 is 14 residues long. V dropped 5 bases and J dropped 4; count of bases not matched to a gene: 6. CDR3 DNA: TGTGCCAGTAGTCGCCTAGCGGGGATTTACGAGCAGTACTTC. Translating it yields CASSRLAGIYEQYF. The variable domain in full, with the rest retrieved from reference TRBV19 and TRBJ2-7, is DGGITQSPKYLFRKEGQNVTLSCEQNLNHDAMYWYRQDPGQGLRLIYYSQIVNDFQKGDIAEGYSVSREKKESFPLTVTSAQKNPTAFYLCASSRLAGIYEQYFGPGTRLTVT.

This chain connects TRBV10-3 to TRBJ1-2; TRBD1 aligns across 10 bases. V lost 3 bases and J lost 7; bases outside the gene matches: 8. Germline CDR1 ENHRY, CDR2 SYGVKD. There are 15 residues in the CDR3. CDR3 coding DNA: TGTGCCATCAGTGACCTGACAGGGGGCAGAAGTGGCTACACCTTC. Residues: CAISDLTGGRSGYTF.

This clone showed up just once. The rearrangement joins TRBV25-1 to TRBJ2-2, with D possibly TRBD1 on 5 matching bases. The germline V gene encodes CDR1 MGHDK and CDR2 SYGVNS. The CDR3 is 16 residues long. The V gene lost 0 bases and the J gene lost 0 bases, with 8 bases spanning the gap. The CDR3: CASSEYQDTNTGELFF. The DNA of the CDR3 is TGTGCCAGCAGTGAATATCAGGACACGAACACCGGGGAGCTGTTTTTT.

The V and J genes are TRBV19 and TRBJ2-1, with 10 bases lining up with TRBD2. Trimming took 1 base from V and 8 from J; bases not matched to a gene: 8. The CDR3 totals 16 residues. The germline CDR1 and CDR2 sequences are LNHDA and SQIVND (reference sequence). The CDR3 loop reads CASSIGVAGGADEQFF. The CDR3 coding sequence is TGTGCCAGTAGTATAGGAGTAGCGGGGGGTGCCGATGAGCAGTTCTTC.

This chain's CDR3 is CASTTTGDYGYTF. DNA for the CDR3: TGTGCCAGCACCACAACAGGGGACTATGGCTACACCTTC. The chain couples TRBV6-5 to TRBJ1-2, with TRBD1 identical over 7 bases. This CDR3 comprises 13 residues. The junction had 5 bases not matched to a gene; V was cut back by 7 bases and J by 3 bases. Per germline, CDR1 MNHEY and CDR2 SVGAGI.